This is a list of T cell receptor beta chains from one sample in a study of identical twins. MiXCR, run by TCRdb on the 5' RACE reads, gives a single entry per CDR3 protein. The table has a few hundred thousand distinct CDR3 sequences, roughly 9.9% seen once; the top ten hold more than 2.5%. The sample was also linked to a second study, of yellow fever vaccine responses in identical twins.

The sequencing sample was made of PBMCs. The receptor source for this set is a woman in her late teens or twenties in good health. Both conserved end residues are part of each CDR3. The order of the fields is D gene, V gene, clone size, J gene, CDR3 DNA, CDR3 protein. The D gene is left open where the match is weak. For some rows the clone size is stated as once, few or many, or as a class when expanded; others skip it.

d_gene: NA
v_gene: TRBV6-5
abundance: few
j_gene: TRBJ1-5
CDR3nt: TGTGCCAGCAGTTACTCCCAGCCAAAATCCAATCAGCCCCAGCATTTT
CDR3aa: CASSYSQPKSNQPQHF

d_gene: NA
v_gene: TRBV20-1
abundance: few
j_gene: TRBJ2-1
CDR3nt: TGCAGTGCTAGCCCGCGGATGGTGGGTGAGCAGTTCTTC
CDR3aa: CSASPRMVGEQFF

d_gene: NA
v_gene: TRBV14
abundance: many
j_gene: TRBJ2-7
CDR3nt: TGTGCCAGCAGCCAAGGTTACGACCCCTACGAGCAGTACTTC
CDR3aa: CASSQGYDPYEQYF

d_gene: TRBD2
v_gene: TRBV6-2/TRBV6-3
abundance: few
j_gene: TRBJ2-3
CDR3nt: TGTGCCACCAGAACTAGCGGGACCACAGATACGCAGTATTTT
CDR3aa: CATRTSGTTDTQYF

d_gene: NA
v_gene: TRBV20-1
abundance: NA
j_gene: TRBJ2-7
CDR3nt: TGCAGTGCTAGAGATCCCGGGCCCCACGAGCAGTACTTC
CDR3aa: CSARDPGPHEQYF

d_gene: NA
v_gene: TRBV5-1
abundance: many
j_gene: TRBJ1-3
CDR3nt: TGCGCCAGCAGCGGTGGCTCGGGTGGAAACACCATATATTTT
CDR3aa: CASSGGSGGNTIYF

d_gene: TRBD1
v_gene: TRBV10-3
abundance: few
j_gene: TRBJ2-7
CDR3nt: TGTGCCACCCACCGGGACAGGGAAACCTACGAGCAGTACTTC
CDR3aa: CATHRDRETYEQYF

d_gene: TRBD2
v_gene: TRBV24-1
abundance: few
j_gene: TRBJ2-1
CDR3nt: TGTGCCACCAGCCGCGGGAGTTTGGTAAATGAGCAGTTCTTC
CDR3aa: CATSRGSLVNEQFF

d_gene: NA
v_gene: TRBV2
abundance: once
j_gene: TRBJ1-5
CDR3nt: TGTGCCAGCATGGCTTTCGCTCAGCCCCAGCATTTT
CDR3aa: CASMAFAQPQHF

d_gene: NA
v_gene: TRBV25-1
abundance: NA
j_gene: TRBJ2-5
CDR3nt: TGTGCCAGCAGTGAAGGAGGGGGGGCCGGAGAGACCCAGTACTTC
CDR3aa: CASSEGGGAGETQYF

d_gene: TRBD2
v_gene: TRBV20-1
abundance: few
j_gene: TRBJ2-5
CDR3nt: TGCAGTGCTAGAGACAGAGGGGCTAGCGGGGGGGCGTCGAAGACCCAGTACTTC
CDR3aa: CSARDRGASGGASKTQYF

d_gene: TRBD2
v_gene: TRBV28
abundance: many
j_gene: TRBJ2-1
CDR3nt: TGTGCCAGCAGTCTAGCGGGGTTCGGAGAGCAGTTCTTC
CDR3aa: CASSLAGFGEQFF

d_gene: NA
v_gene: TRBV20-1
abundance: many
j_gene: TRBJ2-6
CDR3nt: TGCAGTGCCCCGGACCCATCACTCTCCGGGGCCAACGTCCTGACTTTC
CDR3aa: CSAPDPSLSGANVLTF

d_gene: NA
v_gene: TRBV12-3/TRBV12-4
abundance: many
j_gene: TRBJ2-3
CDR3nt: TGTGCCAGCAGTCCAATCCACAGGGCAGATACGCAGTATTTT
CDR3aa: CASSPIHRADTQYF

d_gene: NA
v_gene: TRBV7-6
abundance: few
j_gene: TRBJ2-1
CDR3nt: TGTGCCAGCAGCGCCGAGAGCGGAATATACAATGAGCAGTTCTTC
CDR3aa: CASSAESGIYNEQFF

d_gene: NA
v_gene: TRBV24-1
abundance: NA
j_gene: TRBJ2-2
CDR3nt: TGTGCCACCAGTGATTTGGACATCAGGACCGGGGAGCTGTTTTTT
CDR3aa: CATSDLDIRTGELFF

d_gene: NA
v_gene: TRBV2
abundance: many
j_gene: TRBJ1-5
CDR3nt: TGTGCCAGCAGTGAAGGAGGGCTCGGGCAGCCCCAGCATTTT
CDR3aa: CASSEGGLGQPQHF

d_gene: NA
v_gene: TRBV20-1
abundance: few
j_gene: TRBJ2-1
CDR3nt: TGCAGTGCAATAACGACCGTCTCCTACAATGAGCAGTTCTTC
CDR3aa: CSAITTVSYNEQFF

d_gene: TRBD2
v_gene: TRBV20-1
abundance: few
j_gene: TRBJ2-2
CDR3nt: TGCTGTGCTAGAGATCGAACTAGCGGGGGGGCCGGGGAGCTGTTTTTT
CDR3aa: CCARDRTSGGAGELFF

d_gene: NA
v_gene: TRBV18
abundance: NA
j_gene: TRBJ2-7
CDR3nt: TGTGCCAGCTCACCAATAAGGTCCCCCGTGGAGCAGTACTTC
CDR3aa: CASSPIRSPVEQYF

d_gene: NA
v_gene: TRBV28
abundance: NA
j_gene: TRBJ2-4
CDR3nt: TGTGCCAGCACCGAACAGGGGACTGGGAACATTCAGTACTTC
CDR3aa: CASTEQGTGNIQYF

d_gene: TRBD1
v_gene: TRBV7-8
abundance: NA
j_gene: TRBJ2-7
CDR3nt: TGTGCCAGCAGCGTCCAGGGGGCTCGTCGCGAGCAGTACTTC
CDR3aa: CASSVQGARREQYF

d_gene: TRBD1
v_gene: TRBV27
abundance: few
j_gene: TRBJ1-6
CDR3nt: TGTGCCAGCAGCGACAGGGATTCACCCCTCCACTTT
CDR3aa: CASSDRDSPLHF

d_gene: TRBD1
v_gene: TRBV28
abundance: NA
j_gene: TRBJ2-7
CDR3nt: TGTGCCAGCAGGCGTCGGGACAGGGGATCCTACGAGCAGTACTTC
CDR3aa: CASRRRDRGSYEQYF

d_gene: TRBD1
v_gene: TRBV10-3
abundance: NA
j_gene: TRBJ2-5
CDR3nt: TGTGCCATCAGTTATGCAGGGGGAGAGACCCAGTACTTC
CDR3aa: CAISYAGGETQYF

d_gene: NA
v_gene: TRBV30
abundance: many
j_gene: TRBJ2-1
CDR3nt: TGTGCCTGGAGGGGAAGGGGCAATGAGCAGTTCTTC
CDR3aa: CAWRGRGNEQFF

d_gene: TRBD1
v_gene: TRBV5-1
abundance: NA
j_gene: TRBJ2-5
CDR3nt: TGCGCCAGCAGCTTCACAGGGGAAGGTGAGACCCAGTACTTC
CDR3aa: CASSFTGEGETQYF

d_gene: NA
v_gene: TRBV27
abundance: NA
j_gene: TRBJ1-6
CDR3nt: TGTGCCAGCAGCCCGGGAAAACCCAATTCACCCCTCCACTTT
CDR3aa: CASSPGKPNSPLHF

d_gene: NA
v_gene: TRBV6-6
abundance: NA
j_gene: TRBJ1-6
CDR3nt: TGTGCCAGCAGACAGGGATCGAATTCACCCCTCCACTTT
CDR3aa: CASRQGSNSPLHF

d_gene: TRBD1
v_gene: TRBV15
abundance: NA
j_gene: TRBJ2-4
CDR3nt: TGTGCCACCAGCCTAGTCCCGGGACAGGGGATGATGGCTACGGCCAAAAACATTCAGTACTTC
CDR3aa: CATSLVPGQGMMATAKNIQYF

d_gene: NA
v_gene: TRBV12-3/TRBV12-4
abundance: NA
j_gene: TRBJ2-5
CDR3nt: TGTGCCAGCAGTTTCCGAGCGGGCCAAGAGACCCAGCACTTC
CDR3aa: CASSFRAGQETQHF

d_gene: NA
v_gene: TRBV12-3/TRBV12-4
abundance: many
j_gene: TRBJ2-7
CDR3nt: TGTGCCAGCAGTTACAGGCCAAACTACGAGCAGTACTTC
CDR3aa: CASSYRPNYEQYF

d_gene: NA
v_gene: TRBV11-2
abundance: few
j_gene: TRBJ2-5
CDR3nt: TGTGCCAGCAGCTTTACGGGGACCCAGTACTTC
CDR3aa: CASSFTGTQYF

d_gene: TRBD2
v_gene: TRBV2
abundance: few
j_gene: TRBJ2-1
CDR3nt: TGTGCCAGCAGGGGAAGAGTAGCGGGGGTTCTTAGTGAGCAGTTCTTC
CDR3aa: CASRGRVAGVLSEQFF

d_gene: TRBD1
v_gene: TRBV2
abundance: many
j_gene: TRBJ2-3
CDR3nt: TGTGCCAGCAACAGGGGCATGGCAGATACGCAGTATTTT
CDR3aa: CASNRGMADTQYF

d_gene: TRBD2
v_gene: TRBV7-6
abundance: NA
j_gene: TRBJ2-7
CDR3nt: TGTGCCAGCAGCCCCGGACTAGCGGGGGGACCTAGCTCCTACGAGCAGTACTTC
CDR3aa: CASSPGLAGGPSSYEQYF

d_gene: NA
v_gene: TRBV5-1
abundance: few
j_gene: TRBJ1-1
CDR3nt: TGCGCCAGCAGCTTGGGAAACGGGGATACTGAAGCTTTCTTT
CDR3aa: CASSLGNGDTEAFF

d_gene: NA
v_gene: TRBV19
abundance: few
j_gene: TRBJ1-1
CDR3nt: TGTGCCAGTAGAACAGGGTATAACACTGAAGCTTTCTTT
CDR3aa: CASRTGYNTEAFF

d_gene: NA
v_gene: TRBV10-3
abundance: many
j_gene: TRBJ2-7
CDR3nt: TGTGCCATCGGGGGGAAATCCTACGAGCAGTACTTC
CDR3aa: CAIGGKSYEQYF

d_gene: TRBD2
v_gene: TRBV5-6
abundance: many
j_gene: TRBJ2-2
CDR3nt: TGTGCCAGCAGCTTGGTTGTGACTAGCAACACCGGGGAGCTGTTTTTT
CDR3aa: CASSLVVTSNTGELFF

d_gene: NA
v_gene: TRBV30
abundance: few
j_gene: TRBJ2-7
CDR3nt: TGTGCCTGGAACACCTTTGGGTGGGAGCAGTACTTC
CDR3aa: CAWNTFGWEQYF

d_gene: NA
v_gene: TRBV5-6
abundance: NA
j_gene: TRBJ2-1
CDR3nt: TGTGCCAGCAGCTTGTACCAGGTTTACAATGAGCAGTTCTTC
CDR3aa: CASSLYQVYNEQFF